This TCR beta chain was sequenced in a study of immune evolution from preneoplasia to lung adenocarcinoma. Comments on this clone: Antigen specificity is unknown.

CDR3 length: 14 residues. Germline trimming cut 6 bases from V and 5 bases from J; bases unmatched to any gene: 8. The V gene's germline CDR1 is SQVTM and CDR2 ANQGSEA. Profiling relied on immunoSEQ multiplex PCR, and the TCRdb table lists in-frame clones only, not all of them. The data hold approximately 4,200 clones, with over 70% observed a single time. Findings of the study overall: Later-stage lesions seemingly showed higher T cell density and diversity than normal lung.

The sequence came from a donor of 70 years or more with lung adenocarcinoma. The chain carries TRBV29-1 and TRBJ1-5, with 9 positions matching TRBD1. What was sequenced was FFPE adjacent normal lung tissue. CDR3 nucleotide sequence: TGCAGCGTCGGCCTGGACAGGGGCGATCAGCCCCAGCATTTT. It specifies CSVGLDRGDQPQHF. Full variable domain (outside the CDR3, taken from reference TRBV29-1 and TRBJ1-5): SAVISQKPSRDICQRGTSLTIQCQVDSQVTMMFWYRQQPGQSLTLIATANQGSEATYESGFVIDKFPISRPNLTFSTLTVSNMSPEDSSIYLCSVGLDRGDQPQHFGDGTRLSIL.